The 26 T cell receptor beta chains below come from one sample, sequenced in a study of vaccination and CD4 T cells after COVID-19. Oncomine TCR Beta short-read sequencing was applied to DNA from cultured CD4+ T cells. TCRdb re-derived calls from the PCR reads in MiXCR, one entry per CDR3 protein. The sample has 25,000 to 30,000 distinct CDR3 sequences, about 60% seen once. The antigens for these receptors are not known. This sample's treatment: approximately 9-day PBMC culture with coronavirus spike peptide pools or control peptides (ViraFEST assay). Here the sequenced sample was CD4+ T cells from blood, cultured in vitro, taken after SARS-CoV-2 vaccination. Receptors originate from a human donor who received a COVID-19 vaccine.

This clonotype came up once. Its ends do not fully match the called genes, so a read error is possible. The chain joins TRBV19 to TRBJ1-4; maybe TRBD1 (6 bases). The CDR3 has 15 residues. Germline CDR1 LNHDA, CDR2 SQIVND (reference sequence). This CDR3 is CASSTRQATNEKLFF. As DNA, the CDR3 is TGTGCCAGTAGTACTAGACAGGCAACAAATGAAAAACTGTTTTTT.

The table lists this clonotype with a count of one. This chain uses TRBV11-3 with TRBJ2-7; D unclear. The V gene lost 5 bases and the J gene lost 0 bases, with 8 bases spanning the gap. Per germline, CDR1 SGHNT and CDR2 YENEEA. CDR3 length: 13 residues. The CDR3 DNA is TGTGCCAGCAGCCCTCATTACTCCTACGAGCAGTACTTC. Translation gives CASSPHYSYEQYF. Variable domain in full (rest from reference TRBV11-3 and TRBJ2-7): EAGVVQSPRYKIIEKKQPVAFWCNPISGHNTLYWYLQNLGQGPELLIRYENEEAVDDSQLPKDRFSAERLKGVDSTLKIQPAELGDSAVYLCASSPHYSYEQYFGPGTRLTVT.

The chain has TRBV11-3 and TRBJ2-6; D possibly matches TRBD1 or TRBD2 (5 bases each). Trimming took off 5 bases at V and 4 bases at J, with 15 bases between the two ends. This CDR3 has 16 residues. Germline V gene lookup returns CDR1 SGHNT and CDR2 YENEEA. CDR3 nucleotide sequence: TGTGCCAGCAGCCGTCCCGGGACGGGGGGGGCCAACGTCCTGACTTTC. It encodes CASSRPGTGGANVLTF.

The gene calls are TRBV3-1 and TRBJ1-2; the D gene is possibly TRBD1 (5 bases). The CDR3 has 15 residues. Germline CDR1 reads LGHDT; CDR2 reads YNNKEL (reference sequence). Trimming left V 5 bases short and J 4 bases short, with 17 bases between. The CDR3 coding sequence is TGTGCCAGCAGCTCAGCTAGACAGACAGTCTATGGCTACACCTTC. Translation: CASSSARQTVYGYTF.

This rearrangement joins TRBV19 to TRBJ1-5, with 7 bases identical to TRBD1. Per germline, CDR1 LNHDA and CDR2 SQIVND (reference sequence). The trim removed 4 bases at V and 0 bases at J, leaving 3 bases unmatched. This CDR3 has 15 residues. CDR3 sequence (DNA): TGTGCCAGTAGTACAGGGGGGGATAGCAATCAGCCCCAGCATTTT. Translation gives CASSTGGDSNQPQHF.

Here the CDR3 reads CASSAFRGLNTEAFF. The CDR3 nucleotides read TGTGCCAGTAGTGCCTTCAGGGGACTGAACACTGAAGCTTTCTTT. This sequence joins TRBV19 and TRBJ1-1; perhaps TRBD1 as D (6 bases). Germline V CDR1 and CDR2: LNHDA, SQIVND (reference sequence). V shed 5 bases and J shed 0 bases, with 13 bases lying between them. There are 15 residues in the CDR3.

The chain couples TRBV6-1 to TRBJ1-1, with a possible D match to TRBD1 (5 bases). With 5 bases removed from V and 4 bases from J, the gap between germline ends came to 11 bases. The CDR3 loop spans 13 amino acids. From germline, CDR1 is MNHNS and CDR2 SASEGT. The DNA of the CDR3 is TGTGCCAGCAGTAAACAGGCCCGCACTGAAGCTTTCTTT. Its translation is CASSKQARTEAFF.

This clonotype was counted a few times. The J gene is TRBJ2-5, the V gene TRBV20-1; 12 nucleotides agree with TRBD1. Per the germline V gene, CDR1 is DFQATT and CDR2 is SNEGSKA (reference sequence). The V segment lost 0 bases and the J segment 5 bases; nucleotides outside the gene matches: 7. The CDR3 length is 16 residues. The CDR3 reads CSARDPGQGAGETQYF. DNA of the CDR3: TGCAGTGCTAGAGACCCGGGACAGGGGGCAGGGGAGACCCAGTACTTC.

The rearrangement uses TRBV24-1 and TRBJ2-4; D ambiguous. From germline, CDR1 is KGHDR and CDR2 SFDVKD. The V and J ends lost 3 bases and 6 bases respectively, with 5 bases between them. This CDR3 is 12 amino acids long. The CDR3 sequence is CATSDPANIQYF. The CDR3 DNA follows: TGTGCCACCAGTGATCCTGCAAACATTCAGTACTTC.

Here the CDR3 DNA reads TGTGCCTGGAGTTCTGGACTAGGCGGCTACACCTTC. It encodes CAWSSGLGGYTF. The chain uses TRBV30 and TRBJ1-2; D ambiguous. V was cut by 2 bases and J by 8 bases, with 12 bases left in between. The CDR3 is 12 amino acids. Germline V gene sequence: CDR1 GTSNPN, CDR2 SVGIG (reference sequence).

The CDR3 protein is CASSRQGSYGYTF. CDR3 bases: TGTGCCAGCAGTCGACAGGGGTCCTATGGCTACACCTTC. The chain recombines TRBV6-2 or TRBV6-3 with TRBJ1-2; 8 nucleotides match TRBD1. The CDR3 has 13 residues. The junction had 3 bases not matched to a gene; V was cut back by 5 bases and J by 4 bases. In germline, CDR1 is MNHEY, CDR2 SVGEGT.

This sequence joins TRBV7-9 and TRBJ1-6; D unclear. CDR3 length: 14 amino acids. Per germline, CDR1 SEHNR and CDR2 FQNEAQ (reference sequence). Deletions cut 2 bases from V and 5 bases from J, with 7 bases between. The CDR3 sequence: CASSLPGHNSPLHF. DNA for the CDR3: TGTGCCAGCAGCTTACCCGGCCATAATTCACCCCTCCACTTT.

The chain recombines TRBV5-1 with TRBJ2-1; D may be TRBD1 or TRBD2 (7 bases each). CDR3 length equals 15 residues. The V and J ends lost 0 bases and 4 bases respectively, with 11 bases between them. The germline CDR1 and CDR2 sequences are SGHRS and YFSETQ. The CDR3 loop reads CASSLDRGLYNEQFF. CDR3 DNA: TGCGCCAGCAGCTTGGACAGGGGACTATACAATGAGCAGTTCTTC.

The V call is TRBV5-1, the J call TRBJ1-3; D is possibly TRBD1 (5 bases). Per germline, CDR1 SGHRS and CDR2 YFSETQ. The CDR3 spans 16 residues. V was clipped by 0 bases and J by 4 bases, with 14 bases between them. The DNA of the CDR3 is TGCGCCAGCAGCTTGGTGCAGGGTAACTCGGGAAACACCATATATTTT. The encoded protein is CASSLVQGNSGNTIYF.

This chain connects TRBV7-8 to TRBJ1-1, with D unresolved. Germline CDR1 is SGHVS and CDR2 is FQNEAQ. CDR3 length equals 13 residues. Trimming stripped 7 bases from V and 1 base from J, with 10 bases between. The CDR3 sequence: CASTGDTNTEAFF. CDR3 in DNA: TGTGCCAGCACCGGAGATACGAACACTGAAGCTTTCTTT.

The chain has TRBV20-1 and TRBJ2-7, with 8 bases identical to TRBD1. V trimming: 0 bases; J trimming: 2 bases; junction bases outside the gene matches: 6. Germline V gene data show CDR1 as DFQATT and CDR2 as SNEGSKA (reference sequence). The CDR3 consists of 15 residues. CDR3 sequence reads: CSARDRTGRTYEQYF. The CDR3, as DNA: TGCAGTGCTAGAGATCGGACAGGGAGAACCTACGAGCAGTACTTC.

This clonotype has just a few counts. The gene calls are TRBV20-1 and TRBJ2-2; TRBD1 matches 9 bases. CDR1 is DFQATT, CDR2 SNEGSKA, per germline (reference sequence). V shed 0 bases, J shed 7 bases, and the junction held 12 bases outside the gene matches. CDR3 size: 17 residues. The CDR3 reads CSARDPLRDRVGGELFF. The CDR3 DNA reads TGCAGTGCTAGAGATCCCCTCCGGGACAGGGTGGGCGGGGAGCTGTTTTTT.

This clonotype was detected only once. This sequence joins TRBV10-3 and TRBJ1-5; D is uncertain. The CDR3 sequence is 17 residues long. Germline CDR1 reads ENHRY; CDR2 reads SYGVKD. The V gene lost 0 bases and the J gene lost 0 bases, with 12 bases spanning the gap. The CDR3 bases are TGTGCCATCAGTGAGTCGGCTGCCCGCTATAGCAATCAGCCCCAGCATTTT. Residues: CAISESAARYSNQPQHF.

The chain couples TRBV20-1 to TRBJ1-1; TRBD1 matches 9 bases. The CDR3 runs 12 residues. Per the germline V gene, CDR1 is DFQATT and CDR2 is SNEGSKA (reference sequence). The V and J ends lost 6 bases and 6 bases, in that order; junction bases with no gene match: 5. CDR3 nucleotides: TGCAGTGCCTTGGGACAGGGTGCTGAAGCTTTCTTT. Amino acid sequence: CSALGQGAEAFF.

Written as DNA, the CDR3 is TGCAGTGCCCCGTCGGCTAGCGGGGGGGCAAGTACGCAGTATTTT. Translating gives CSAPSASGGASTQYF. The chain joins TRBV20-1 to TRBJ2-3; 12 positions agree with TRBD2. CDR3 length: 15 residues. Germline-derived CDR1 and CDR2 are DFQATT and SNEGSKA (reference sequence). Trimming at V came to 6 bases and at J to 8 bases, leaving 12 bases not matched to a gene.

The chain joins TRBV30 to TRBJ1-1, with a tentative D call TRBD1 (6 bases). CDR3 length: 15 residues. The V and J ends lost 1 base and 3 bases respectively, with 15 bases between them. Germline V gene sequence: CDR1 GTSNPN, CDR2 SVGIG (reference sequence). The CDR3 loop is CAWSDRRGADTEAFF. The DNA of the CDR3 is TGTGCCTGGAGTGACCGGCGGGGGGCGGACACTGAAGCTTTCTTT.

The chain couples TRBV5-6 to TRBJ1-2, with D uncertain. Trimming left V 4 bases short and J 8 bases short, with 9 bases between. The germline gives CDR1 SGHDT, CDR2 YYEEEE. The CDR3 is made up of 11 amino acids. The CDR3 DNA reads as TGTGCCAGCAGCCGCGCGTGGGGCTACACCTTC. Its protein product is CASSRAWGYTF.

The chain combines TRBV7-8 with TRBJ1-1; D gene unclear. V gave up 5 bases and J gave up 3 bases, with 7 bases separating them. Germline loops: CDR1 SGHVS, CDR2 FQNEAQ. This CDR3 spans 12 amino acids. The CDR3: CASSRWDTEAFF. The DNA for the CDR3 is TGTGCCAGCAGCCGATGGGACACTGAAGCTTTCTTT.

This clonotype was counted between two and nine times. The chain joins TRBV6-5 to TRBJ2-2; 8 bases fit TRBD1. V lost 0 bases to trimming and J lost 7 bases; unmatched junction nucleotides: 7. This CDR3 region has 16 residues. Germline CDR1 and CDR2: MNHEY and SVGAGI. CDR3 loop: CASSYSQGAQGGELFF. The CDR3 DNA reads TGTGCCAGCAGTTACTCCCAGGGGGCGCAAGGCGGGGAGCTGTTTTTT.

This clonotype was picked up one time. The V call is TRBV5-1, the J call TRBJ1-1, with 7 bases fitting TRBD1. J lost 5 bases, V lost 4 bases, and 8 bases had no gene match. The CDR3 extends over 14 amino acids. Germline-derived CDR1 and CDR2 are SGHRS and YFSETQ. CDR3 protein: CASSTWRGRTEAFF. The DNA of the CDR3 is TGCGCCAGCAGCACTTGGAGGGGGCGGACTGAAGCTTTCTTT.

The chain uses TRBV27 and TRBJ1-5; 12 positions agree with TRBD1. Trimming cost V 5 bases and J 9 bases; bases outside gene matches: 17. The CDR3 extends over 18 amino acids. Germline lookup yields CDR1 MNHEY and CDR2 SMNVEV (reference sequence). CDR3 sequence: CASSPLTGTGGEKGPQHF. Here the CDR3 DNA reads TGTGCCAGCAGTCCACTCACCGGGACAGGGGGCGAGAAAGGGCCCCAGCATTTT.